These T cell receptor beta chains were read from a single sample in a study of blood T cell repertoires in COVID-19. Clones were sequenced by immunoSEQ multiplex PCR, and TCRdb holds only the in-frame ones, with some missing. The sample shows under 300,000 clones, around 86% of them seen only once. Sequenced input: PBMCs or T cells enriched from blood (not recorded which). Receptors originate from a woman in her thirties or forties who had recovered from COVID-19. Each CDR3 is given with its conserved first and last residue. A D gene is named only where the DNA matches it firmly. A clone size is listed for some rows: how often the clone was seen (once, few, many), or a class if it is expanded.

d_call: NA
j_call: TRBJ1-4
clone_size: NA
v_call: TRBV6-1
cdr3_nt: TGTGCCAGCAGTGACAACAGTGCAACTAATGAAAAACTGTTTTTT
cdr3_aa: CASSDNSATNEKLFF

d_call: NA
j_call: TRBJ2-6
clone_size: once
v_call: TRBV10-3
cdr3_nt: TGTGCCACGGGGGCCAACGTCCTGACTTTC
cdr3_aa: CATGANVLTF

d_call: TRBD2
j_call: TRBJ2-7
clone_size: NA
v_call: TRBV7-2
cdr3_nt: TGTGCCAGCAGCTTAGGACTAGCGCCGACCTACGAGCAGTACTTC
cdr3_aa: CASSLGLAPTYEQYF

d_call: TRBD2
j_call: TRBJ2-1
clone_size: few
v_call: TRBV10-1
cdr3_nt: TGCGCCAGCACCGGGACTAGCGGCCCCTACAATGAGCAGTTCTTC
cdr3_aa: CASTGTSGPYNEQFF

d_call: NA
j_call: TRBJ2-5
clone_size: NA
v_call: TRBV5-1
cdr3_nt: TGCGCCAGCAGCTTGACCGGCACAGATCAAGAGACCCAGTACTTC
cdr3_aa: CASSLTGTDQETQYF

d_call: TRBD1
j_call: TRBJ1-5
clone_size: NA
v_call: TRBV5-8
cdr3_nt: TGTGCCAGCAGGGACAGGGGCGGCAATCAGCCCCAGCATTTT
cdr3_aa: CASRDRGGNQPQHF

d_call: TRBD2
j_call: TRBJ2-1
clone_size: NA
v_call: TRBV12-5
cdr3_nt: TGTGCTAGTGGGAGGGGGACTAGCGGGAGTGGGTACAATGAGCAGTTCTTC
cdr3_aa: CASGRGTSGSGYNEQFF

d_call: TRBD2
j_call: TRBJ2-1
clone_size: NA
v_call: TRBV7-9
cdr3_nt: TGTGCCAGCAGCCTCGGACTAGCGGGAGGCCATGAGCAGTTCTTC
cdr3_aa: CASSLGLAGGHEQFF

d_call: NA
j_call: TRBJ1-1
clone_size: NA
v_call: TRBV4-3
cdr3_nt: TGCGCCAGCAGCCAAGGCCGAGACACTGAAGCTTTCTTT
cdr3_aa: CASSQGRDTEAFF

d_call: NA
j_call: TRBJ2-4
clone_size: NA
v_call: TRBV7-2
cdr3_nt: TGTGCCAGCAGCCCTCCTTGGGGCACCGCCAAAAACATTCAGTACTTC
cdr3_aa: CASSPPWGTAKNIQYF

d_call: TRBD2
j_call: TRBJ2-5
clone_size: NA
v_call: TRBV27
cdr3_nt: TGTGCCAGCACCGATAGCGGGAGCGAAGAGACCCAGTACTTC
cdr3_aa: CASTDSGSEETQYF

d_call: NA
j_call: TRBJ1-5
clone_size: NA
v_call: TRBV27
cdr3_nt: TGTGCCAGCAGTTCCAACGGGAGGCCCCGAAATCAGCCCCAGCATTTT
cdr3_aa: CASSSNGRPRNQPQHF